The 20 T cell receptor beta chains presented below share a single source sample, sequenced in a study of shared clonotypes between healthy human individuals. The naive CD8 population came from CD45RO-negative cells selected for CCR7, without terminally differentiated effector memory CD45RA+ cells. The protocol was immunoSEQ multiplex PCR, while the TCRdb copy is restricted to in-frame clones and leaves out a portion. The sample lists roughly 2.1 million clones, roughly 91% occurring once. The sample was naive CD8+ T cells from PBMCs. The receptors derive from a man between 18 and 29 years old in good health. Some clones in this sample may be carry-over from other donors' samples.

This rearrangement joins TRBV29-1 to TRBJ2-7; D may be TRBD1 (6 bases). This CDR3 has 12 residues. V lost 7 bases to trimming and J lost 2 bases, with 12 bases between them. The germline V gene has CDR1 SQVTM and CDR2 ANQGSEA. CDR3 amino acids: CSGYRDPYEQYF. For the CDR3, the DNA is TGCAGCGGTTACAGGGACCCCTACGAGCAGTACTTC.

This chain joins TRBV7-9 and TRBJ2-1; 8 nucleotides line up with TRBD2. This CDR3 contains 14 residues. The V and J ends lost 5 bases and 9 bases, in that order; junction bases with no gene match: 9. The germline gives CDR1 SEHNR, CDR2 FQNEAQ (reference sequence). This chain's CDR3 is CASSRTAGAGEQFF. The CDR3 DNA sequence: TGTGCCAGCAGCCGAACAGCGGGAGCGGGTGAGCAGTTCTTC. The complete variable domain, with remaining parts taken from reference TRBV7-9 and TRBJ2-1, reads DTGVSQNPRHKITKRGQNVTFRCDPISEHNRLYWYRQTLGQGPEFLTYFQNEAQLEKSRLLSDRFSAERPKGSFSTLEIQRTEQGDSAMYLCASSRTAGAGEQFFGPGTRLTVL.

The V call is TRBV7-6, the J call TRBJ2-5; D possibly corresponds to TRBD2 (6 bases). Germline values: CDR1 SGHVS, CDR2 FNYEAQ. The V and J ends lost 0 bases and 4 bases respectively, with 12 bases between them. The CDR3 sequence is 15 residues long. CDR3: CASSLARGGAETQYF. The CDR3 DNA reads TGTGCCAGCAGCTTAGCCCGAGGAGGGGCAGAGACCCAGTACTTC.

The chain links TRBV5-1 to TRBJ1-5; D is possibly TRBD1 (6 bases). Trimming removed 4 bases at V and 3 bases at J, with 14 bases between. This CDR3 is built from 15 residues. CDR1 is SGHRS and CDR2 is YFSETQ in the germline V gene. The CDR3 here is CASSQDSLFNQPQHF. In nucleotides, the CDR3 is TGCGCCAGCAGCCAGGACAGCCTCTTCAATCAGCCCCAGCATTTT.

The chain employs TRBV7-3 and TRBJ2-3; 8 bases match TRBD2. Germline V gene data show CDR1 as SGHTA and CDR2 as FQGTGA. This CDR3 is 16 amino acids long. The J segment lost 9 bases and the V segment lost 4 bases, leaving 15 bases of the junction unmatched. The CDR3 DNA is TGTGCCAGCAGCTCGGGGAGCGGGGGCGTCCCAGGCACGCAGTATTTT. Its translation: CASSSGSGGVPGTQYF.

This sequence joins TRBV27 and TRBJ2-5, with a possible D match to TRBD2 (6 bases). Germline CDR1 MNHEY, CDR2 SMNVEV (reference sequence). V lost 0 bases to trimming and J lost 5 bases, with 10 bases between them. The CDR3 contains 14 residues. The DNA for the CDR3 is TGTGCCAGCAGTTTATCCGCGGGAATCGAGACCCAGTACTTC. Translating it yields CASSLSAGIETQYF.

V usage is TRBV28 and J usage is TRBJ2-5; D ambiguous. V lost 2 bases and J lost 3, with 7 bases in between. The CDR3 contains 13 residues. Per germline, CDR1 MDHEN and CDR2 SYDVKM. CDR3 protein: CASSLLQKETQYF. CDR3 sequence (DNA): TGTGCCAGCAGTTTACTTCAAAAAGAGACCCAGTACTTC.

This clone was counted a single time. CDR3 loop: CASSLWGDETQYF. The CDR3 DNA sequence: TGTGCCAGCAGTTTATGGGGGGACGAGACCCAGTACTTC. The V gene is TRBV27, the J gene TRBJ2-5, with TRBD2 as a possible D gene (6 bases). The CDR3 sequence is 13 residues long. Germline V gene data show CDR1 as MNHEY and CDR2 as SMNVEV (reference sequence). V dropped 1 base and J dropped 5 bases, with 8 bases sitting between them.

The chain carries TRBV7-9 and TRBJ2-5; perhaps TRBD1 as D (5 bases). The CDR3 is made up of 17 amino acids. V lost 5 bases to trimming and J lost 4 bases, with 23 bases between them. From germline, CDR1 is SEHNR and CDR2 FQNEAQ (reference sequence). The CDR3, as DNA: TGTGCCAGCAGCCCCCCGCTGACAGACCTAGGGGCAGAGACCCAGTACTTC. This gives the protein CASSPPLTDLGAETQYF.

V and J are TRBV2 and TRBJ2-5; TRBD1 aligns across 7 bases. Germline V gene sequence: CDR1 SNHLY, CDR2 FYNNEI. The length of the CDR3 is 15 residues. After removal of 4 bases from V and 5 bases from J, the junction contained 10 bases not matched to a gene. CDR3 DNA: TGTGCCAGCAGTGCCACAGGGGAGTTGTGGGAGACCCAGTACTTC. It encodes CASSATGELWETQYF.

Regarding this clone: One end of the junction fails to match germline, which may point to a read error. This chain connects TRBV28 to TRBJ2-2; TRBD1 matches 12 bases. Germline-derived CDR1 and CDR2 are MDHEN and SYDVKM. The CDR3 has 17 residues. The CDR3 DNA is TGTGCCAGCAATTTAAGTGGGGACAGGGGGCCTTACGGGGAGCTGTTTTTT. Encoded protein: CASNLSGDRGPYGELFF.

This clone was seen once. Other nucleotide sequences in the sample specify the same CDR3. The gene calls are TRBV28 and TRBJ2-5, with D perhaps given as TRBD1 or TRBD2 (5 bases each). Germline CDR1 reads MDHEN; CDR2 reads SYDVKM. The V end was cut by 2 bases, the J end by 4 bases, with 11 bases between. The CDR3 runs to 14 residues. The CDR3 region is CASSLGGEGETQYF. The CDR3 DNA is TGTGCCAGCAGTTTAGGGGGTGAAGGAGAGACCCAGTACTTC.

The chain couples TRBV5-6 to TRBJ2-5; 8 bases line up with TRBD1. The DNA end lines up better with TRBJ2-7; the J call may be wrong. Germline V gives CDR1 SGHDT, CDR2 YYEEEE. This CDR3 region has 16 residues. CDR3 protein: CASSLLRDRQSYEQYF. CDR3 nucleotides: TGTGCCAGCAGCTTGCTCCGGGACAGGCAAAGCTACGAGCAGTACTTC.

The chain's CDR3 is CASSYTGQGHEQYF. CDR3 nucleotide sequence: TGTGCCAGCAGTTACACGGGGCAGGGCCACGAGCAGTACTTC. The J gene is TRBJ2-7, the V gene TRBV6-5; D possibly matches TRBD1 or TRBD2 (5 bases each). This CDR3 comprises 14 residues. The germline V gene has CDR1 MNHEY and CDR2 SVGAGI. V lost 2 bases, J lost 5 bases, and 13 bases lay in between.

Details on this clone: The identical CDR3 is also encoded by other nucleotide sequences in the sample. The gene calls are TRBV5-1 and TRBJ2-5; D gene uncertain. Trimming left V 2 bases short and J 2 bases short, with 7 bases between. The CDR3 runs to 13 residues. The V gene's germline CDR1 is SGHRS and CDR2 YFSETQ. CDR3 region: CASSLGSQETQYF. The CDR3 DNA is TGCGCCAGCAGCTTAGGCAGTCAAGAGACCCAGTACTTC.

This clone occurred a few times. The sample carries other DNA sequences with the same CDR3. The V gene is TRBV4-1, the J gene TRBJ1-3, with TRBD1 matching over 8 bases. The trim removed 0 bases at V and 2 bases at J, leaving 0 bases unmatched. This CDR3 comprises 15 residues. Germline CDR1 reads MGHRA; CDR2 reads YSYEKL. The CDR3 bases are TGCGCCAGCAGCCAAGACAGGGGGCCTGGAAACACCATATATTTT. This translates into CASSQDRGPGNTIYF.

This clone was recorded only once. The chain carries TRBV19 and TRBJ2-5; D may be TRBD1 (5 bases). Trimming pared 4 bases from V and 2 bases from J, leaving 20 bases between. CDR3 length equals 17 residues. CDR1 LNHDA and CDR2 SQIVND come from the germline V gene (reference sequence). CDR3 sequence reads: CASSTQGASTPQETQYF. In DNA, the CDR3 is TGTGCCAGTAGTACCCAAGGGGCCTCGACTCCACAAGAGACCCAGTACTTC.

In DNA form, the CDR3 reads TGTGCCACCGCCGGGACAGTCAATGAAAAACTGTTTTTT. Protein: CATAGTVNEKLFF. This chain links TRBV15 with TRBJ1-4, with TRBD1 matching over 7 bases. V was pared by 8 bases and J by 5 bases, with 5 bases of the junction left unmatched. This CDR3 spans 13 amino acids. Germline values: CDR1 LNHNV, CDR2 YYDKDF (reference sequence).

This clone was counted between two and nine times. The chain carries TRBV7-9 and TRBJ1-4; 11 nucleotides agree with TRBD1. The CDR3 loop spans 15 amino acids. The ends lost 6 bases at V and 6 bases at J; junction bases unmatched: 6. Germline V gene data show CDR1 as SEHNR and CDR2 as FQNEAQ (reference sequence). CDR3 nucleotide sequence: TGTGCCAGCAGTTCCCCGGGACAGGGGGATGAAAAACTGTTTTTT. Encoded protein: CASSSPGQGDEKLFF.

The CDR3 DNA is TGCGCCAGCAGCCAAGGTCCCTCTGGGGCCAACGTCCTGACTTTC. This codes for CASSQGPSGANVLTF. The chain links TRBV4-1 to TRBJ2-6; D not resolved. The CDR3 extends over 15 amino acids. Germline values: CDR1 MGHRA, CDR2 YSYEKL. With 1 base removed from V and 0 bases from J, the gap between germline ends came to 4 bases.